This is a list of T cell receptor beta chains from one sample in a study of graft-versus-host responses after intestinal transplantation. The table came from immunoSEQ multiplex PCR; TCRdb's copy has only in-frame clones and leaves some out. The sample holds some 24,000 clones; approximately 85% are singletons and the top ten take approximately 1%. Specimen: PBMCs, collected around 460 days after intestinal transplant. Every receptor here comes from a human patient who received an intestinal transplant, so some T cells may come from the graft donor. CDR3s include the opening cysteine and the closing phenylalanine or tryptophan. D genes are given only for firm matches. Size tells how often a clone was seen (once, few, many) or the class of an expanded clone, and some rows leave it out.

clone_size j_call d_call v_call cdr3_nt cdr3_aa
once TRBJ2-2 NA TRBV9 TGTGCCAGCAGCCCAAGTGTTCTAGTAGCGGCGAACACCGGGGAGCTGTTTTTT CASSPSVLVAANTGELFF
NA TRBJ2-5 NA TRBV19 TGTGCCAGTAGTATTTCCTCGGCAAGCCTGAAGACCCAGTACTTC CASSISSASLKTQYF
NA TRBJ1-1 NA TRBV19 TGTGCCAGTAGTATAGTGGAGGGAAGCGAAGCTTTCTTT CASSIVEGSEAFF
NA TRBJ2-1 NA TRBV10-1 TGCGCCAGCAGTTCCCCGGAATCCTACAATGAGCAGTTCTTC CASSSPESYNEQFF
once TRBJ2-2 NA TRBV6-4 TGTGCCAGCAGTCTCAGCAACACCGGGGAGCTGTTTTTT CASSLSNTGELFF
NA TRBJ2-5 NA TRBV6-5 TGTGCCAGCAGTTACTTTGGTGGCCAAGAGACCCAGTACTTC CASSYFGGQETQYF
few TRBJ1-1 NA TRBV20-1 TGCAGTGCTGTGAACACTGAAGCTTTCTTT CSAVNTEAFF
NA TRBJ2-3 NA TRBV15 TGTGCCACCAGCAGAGAAGGAAAAGGGGTTGTCTCAGGTTTC CATSREGKGVVSGF
few TRBJ1-1 NA TRBV6-5 TGTGCCAGCAGTTACAGGGGGAACACTGAAGCTTTCTTT CASSYRGNTEAFF
NA TRBJ2-7 NA TRBV5-1 TGCGCCAGCACGGTGAGGTCTGGGGGCCTCTCCTACGAGCAGTACTTC CASTVRSGGLSYEQYF
NA TRBJ1-4 NA TRBV6-5 TGTGCCAGCAGTGAAGTTGCTAATGAAAAACTGTTTTTT CASSEVANEKLFF
NA TRBJ2-7 NA TRBV9 TGTGCCAGCAGCTGGAGCGGTACCTCCTACGAGCAGTACTTC CASSWSGTSYEQYF
NA TRBJ2-7 TRBD2 TRBV19 TGTGCCAGTAGTATAACTAGCGCGAGCTCCTACGAGCAGTACTTC CASSITSASSYEQYF
once TRBJ2-4 NA TRBV19 TGTGCCAGTAGTAAATCGCCGATGGTAGCCAAAAACATTCAGTACTTC CASSKSPMVAKNIQYF
NA TRBJ1-4 NA TRBV6-5 TGTGCCAGCAGTTACTCCGAGGGTGCAACTAATGAAAAACTGTTTTTT CASSYSEGATNEKLFF
NA TRBJ2-1 NA TRBV27 TGTGCCAGCAGTTTGGGGCTTTACAATGAGCAGTTCTTC CASSLGLYNEQFF
NA TRBJ2-7 TRBD1 TRBV5-4 TGTGCCAGCAGCTTGACAGGGGGCGATTACGAGCAGTACTTC CASSLTGGDYEQYF
NA TRBJ2-7 TRBD2 TRBV11-3 TGTGCCAGCAGCTTAAGCCCTAGCGGGAATTACGAGCAGTACTTC CASSLSPSGNYEQYF
NA TRBJ2-7 TRBD1 TRBV29-1 TGCAGCGTTGCCCTGGACAGGGGAGAGCAGTACTTC CSVALDRGEQYF
once TRBJ2-1 NA TRBV7-9 TGTGCCAGCAGCCCGCAGCGGAACAATGAGCAGTTCTTC CASSPQRNNEQFF
NA TRBJ1-2 NA TRBV6-5 TGTGCCAGCAGTTCTAATGCGGGAGGTAACTATGGCTACACCTTC CASSSNAGGNYGYTF
NA TRBJ1-1 NA TRBV19 TGTGCCAGTAGTATACGCGAACAGGGCTCGAACACTGAAGCTTTCTTT CASSIREQGSNTEAFF
NA TRBJ2-4 NA TRBV19 TGTGCCAGTAGTATTCGGGGGATAGCCAAAAACATTCAGTACTTC CASSIRGIAKNIQYF
NA TRBJ1-1 TRBD1 TRBV5-1 TGCGCCAGCAGCCAGGGGGCGCGCACTGAAGCTTTCTTT CASSQGARTEAFF
NA TRBJ2-1 NA TRBV2 TGTGCCAGCAATGCGGAAGGTTCCTACAATGAGCAGTTCTTC CASNAEGSYNEQFF
once TRBJ1-3 NA TRBV6-5 TGTGCCAGCAGTTACTCTATCGGAAACACCATATATTTT CASSYSIGNTIYF
NA TRBJ2-6 NA TRBV25-1 TGTGCCAGCAGTTGCGCAAAGAACTGGCAAAGTCGGGCCAACGTCCTGACTTTC CASSCAKNWQSRANVLTF
few TRBJ2-5 NA TRBV2 TGTGCCAGCAGTGAAGGGGATGGCGCGGGCCACGGGGAGACCCAGTACTTC CASSEGDGAGHGETQYF
once TRBJ2-2 NA TRBV6-5 TGTGCCAGCAGCCCCCTTCTAGCCGGGGACGGGGAGCTGTTTTTT CASSPLLAGDGELFF
NA TRBJ2-7 NA TRBV5-4 TGTGCCAGCAGCCCTGACGGACCAAGTAGCTCCTACGAGCAGTACTTC CASSPDGPSSSYEQYF
few TRBJ2-7 TRBD1 TRBV6-1 TGTGCCAGCAGGCTTGGACAGGGCACGGGCGAGCAGTACTTC CASRLGQGTGEQYF
few TRBJ2-7 NA TRBV6-5 TGTGCCAGCAGTTACTCGATGGCTAGTCTCGAGCAGTACTTC CASSYSMASLEQYF
NA TRBJ1-5 TRBD1 TRBV19 TGTGCCAGTAGTTCCACCCTCCGGACAGGGCTCAATCAGCCCCAGCATTTT CASSSTLRTGLNQPQHF
NA TRBJ1-2 NA TRBV6-9 TGTGCCAGCAGTCTCATAGGAGGGAAGGACGGCTACACCTTC CASSLIGGKDGYTF
few TRBJ1-4 NA TRBV6-5 TGTGCCGCGGGCCGGGGTGAAAAACTGTTTTTT CAAGRGEKLFF
NA TRBJ2-1 NA TRBV9 TGTGCCAGCAGCGTGAATACCGGGAGCTCCTACAATGAGCAGTTCTTC CASSVNTGSSYNEQFF
NA TRBJ1-2 NA TRBV28 TGTGCCAGCAGTTGGGGTTTCAACTATGGCTACACCTTC CASSWGFNYGYTF
NA TRBJ2-7 NA TRBV21-1 TGTGCCAGCAGCAAAGTCTACGTTCTTTTCAGCTACGAGCAGTACTTC CASSKVYVLFSYEQYF
once TRBJ1-1 NA TRBV10-3 TGTGCCATCAGCCCGGGACTACTCGCGGGCACTGAAGCTTTCTTT CAISPGLLAGTEAFF
NA TRBJ2-7 TRBD1 TRBV28 TGTGCCAGCAGTTTCTTGGGGACAGTAGTCAAAATTTCCTACGAGCAGTACTTC CASSFLGTVVKISYEQYF